This is a list of T cell receptor beta chains from one sample in a study of cytomegalovirus exposure and HLA in healthy donors. Produced via immunoSEQ multiplex PCR; TCRdb's table is partial and in-frame only. The sample yields 55,000 to 75,000 clones, about 90% seen once. The sequenced sample consisted of PBMCs. The receptors derive from a man aged 18-30 years in good health and CMV-seronegative. Both conserved end residues are part of each CDR3. The D gene is left open where the match is weak. Clone size, where shown, is once, few, many, or a class for clones that have expanded.

>once|TRBV28|TRBJ2-1|TRBD2
TGTGCCAGCAGTACTACTAGCGGGAGGGGTTCCTACAATGAGCAGTTCTTC
CASSTTSGRGSYNEQFF
>.|TRBV5-8|TRBJ2-1|.
TGTGCCAGCAGCTTCACAGGATATGAGCAGTTCTTC
CASSFTGYEQFF
>once|TRBV4-3|TRBJ1-2|TRBD1
TGCGCCAGCAGCCAGGGGCTGGACAGGTATGGCTACACCTTC
CASSQGLDRYGYTF
>.|TRBV7-9|TRBJ2-5|.
TGTGCCAGCAGCTTAACGGCGGGAAACCAAGAGACCCAGTACTTC
CASSLTAGNQETQYF
>once|TRBV28|TRBJ2-1|TRBD1
TGTGCCAGCAGGACTTTACAGGGGGCCTACAATGAGCAGTTCTTC
CASRTLQGAYNEQFF
>.|TRBV7-2|TRBJ2-2|.
TGTGCCAGCAGCTTAGGAGGGCGCCGGAACGGGGAGCTGTTTTTT
CASSLGGRRNGELFF
>.|TRBV5-4|TRBJ2-3|TRBD2
TGTGCCAGCAGCCCCGGGGGGGATACGCAGTATTTT
CASSPGGDTQYF
>.|TRBV7-2|TRBJ2-7|TRBD1
TGTGCCAGCAGCCCCGGCCCGCAACAGGGGTTTTCCTACGAGCAGTACTTC
CASSPGPQQGFSYEQYF
>.|TRBV2|TRBJ1-2|.
TGTGCCAGCAGTACAGTAATTTATGGCTACACCTTC
CASSTVIYGYTF
>.|TRBV6-6|TRBJ1-1|.
TGTGCCAGCAGTTACGACAGCTACACTGAAGCTTTCTTT
CASSYDSYTEAFF
>.|TRBV28|TRBJ2-3|TRBD2
TGTGCCAGCAGGACCAACCCTAGCGGGCCCCGCACAGATACGCAGTATTTT
CASRTNPSGPRTDTQYF
>.|TRBV18|TRBJ2-2|TRBD2
TGTGCCAGCTCACCACCATGGACTAGCGGAGGCGCGAACACCGGGGAGCTGTTTTTT
CASSPPWTSGGANTGELFF
>.|TRBV7-9|TRBJ1-5|TRBD1
TGTGCCAGCAGCTTAGGGACAGGGGCCTTACATCAGCCCCAGCATTTT
CASSLGTGALHQPQHF
>.|TRBV13|TRBJ2-1|TRBD2
TGTGCCAGCAGCTTAACCCCTAGCGGGAGGCTTATGGGCGGGGAGCAGTTCTTC
CASSLTPSGRLMGGEQFF
>.|TRBV19|TRBJ2-3|TRBD1
TGTGCCACCTCGGGGACAGTTGTCACAGATACGCAGTATTTT
CATSGTVVTDTQYF
>few|TRBV6-5|TRBJ2-7|.
TGTGCCAGCAGTTCTCCCGGGACAACAAGTTACGAGCAGTACTTC
CASSSPGTTSYEQYF
>few|TRBV20-1|TRBJ1-5|.
TGCAGCGCAGTGAAGGGAGGGCCCCAGCATTTT
CSAVKGGPQHF
>.|TRBV6-4|TRBJ2-2|TRBD1
TGTGCCAGCAGTGTGGAGCAGGGGGCATCGGGGGAGCTGTTTTTT
CASSVEQGASGELFF
>.|TRBV19|TRBJ2-5|TRBD1
TGTGCCAGTAGTGACAGGGGGCTGGAGACCCAGTACTTC
CASSDRGLETQYF
>.|TRBV27|TRBJ1-1|.
TGTGCCAGCAGCCGCGGGGGGACTGAAGCTTTCTTT
CASSRGGTEAFF
>.|TRBV18|TRBJ2-7|.
TGTGCCAGCTCCCGCCAGGAGGGGGCAACGGGGGCCTCCTACGAGCAGTACTTC
CASSRQEGATGASYEQYF
>.|TRBV28|TRBJ2-5|.
TGTGCCAGCCTTTCAGGACTCCAAACGGGCGAGACCCAGTACTTC
CASLSGLQTGETQYF
>.|TRBV6-1|TRBJ2-3|.
TGTGCCAGCGCTGTAATGCTAGGTACAGATACGCAGTATTTT
CASAVMLGTDTQYF
>.|TRBV9|TRBJ2-3|TRBD1
TGTGCCAGCAGCGTCCGGGACAGGGAAGATACGCAGTATTTT
CASSVRDREDTQYF
>.|TRBV28|TRBJ2-7|TRBD1
TGTGCCAGCAGTAGGCCGGGACAGGCAAACTACGAGCAGTACTTC
CASSRPGQANYEQYF
>.|TRBV5-1|TRBJ2-7|TRBD2
TGCGCCAGCAGCTTGGAAGCGGGGGACCACGAGCAGTACTTC
CASSLEAGDHEQYF
>.|TRBV13|TRBJ2-7|.
TGTGCCAGCCGGCGGTCTCTAACCGTCTACGAGCAGTACTTC
CASRRSLTVYEQYF
>.|TRBV15|TRBJ1-1|.
TGTGCCACCAGCAGAGATTGGGGCCCCCGGACTGAAGCTTTCTTT
CATSRDWGPRTEAFF
>.|TRBV6-5|TRBJ2-1|TRBD1
TGTGCCAGCAAGTTTACAGGGGATCCCAATGAGCAGTTCTTC
CASKFTGDPNEQFF
>once|TRBV19|TRBJ2-1|TRBD2
TGTGCCAGTAGTCGGAGGGGCACTAGCGGGATGGATGAGCAGTTCTTC
CASSRRGTSGMDEQFF
>.|TRBV18|TRBJ2-5|TRBD1
TGTGCCAGCTCGCCCCGGGACAGCCAAGAGACCCAGTACTTC
CASSPRDSQETQYF
>.|TRBV19|TRBJ1-5|.
TGTGCCAGTATCCAGGGGATTCCCTATAGCAATCAGCCCCAGCATTTT
CASIQGIPYSNQPQHF
>.|TRBV10-3|TRBJ2-7|.
TGTGCCATCACGGAAGGTCCTAGCCCATTCTACGAGCAGTACTTC
CAITEGPSPFYEQYF
>.|TRBV30|TRBJ1-2|TRBD1
TGTGCCTGGGGTAAGGGACAGGGTTCTGTCTATGGCTACACCTTC
CAWGKGQGSVYGYTF
>.|TRBV30|TRBJ2-3|TRBD1
TGTGCCTGGAGGTGGGCAGGGGGTCGAGATACGCAGTATTTT
CAWRWAGGRDTQYF
>.|TRBV19|TRBJ1-2|TRBD1
TGTGCCAGTAGTCCGGGACAGGAAATTAACTATGGCTACACCTTC
CASSPGQEINYGYTF
>.|TRBV30|TRBJ2-1|TRBD2
TGTGCCTGGAGTGTACGTATTAGCGGGGTCGATGAGCAGTTCTTC
CAWSVRISGVDEQFF
>.|TRBV25-1|TRBJ1-2|.
TGTGCCAGCAGCACTCTTAACCCCGGGTCCTATGGCTACACCTTC
CASSTLNPGSYGYTF
>.|TRBV29-1|TRBJ2-3|TRBD1
TGCAGCGTTGGGGACAGAGGAGATACGCAGTATTTT
CSVGDRGDTQYF
>.|TRBV18|TRBJ1-5|.
TGTGCCAGCTCACTCGACAGAGATCAGCCCCAGCATTTT
CASSLDRDQPQHF
>.|TRBV5-1|TRBJ1-1|TRBD1
TGCGCCAGCAGCTTGCCGGGACAGGGGGTTGGGACTGAAGCTTTCTTT
CASSLPGQGVGTEAFF
>once|TRBV29-1|TRBJ1-1|TRBD1
TGCAGCGTTGCCGGCGTTGAGGGGGCTGTCGCTTTCTTT
CSVAGVEGAVAFF
>once|TRBV10-3|TRBJ1-3|TRBD1
TGTGCCATCACCCACAGGACAGGGCCTGGAAACACCATATATTTT
CAITHRTGPGNTIYF
>.|TRBV5-5|TRBJ2-7|.
TGTGCCAGCAGCATCGGACAGCCCTCCTACGAGCAGTACTTC
CASSIGQPSYEQYF
>.|TRBV11-2|TRBJ2-1|TRBD2
TGTGCCAGCAGCTTTAAGGCGGTAACCGGGAGGGGAGCGGGTGAGCAGTTCTTC
CASSFKAVTGRGAGEQFF
>.|TRBV19|TRBJ1-2|.
TGTGCCAGTACGGGGGAGGTTGAGAATAAACATAGGACCAGTTATGGCTACACCTTC
CASTGEVENKHRTSYGYTF
>.|TRBV7-9|TRBJ1-1|TRBD1
TGTGCCAGCAGTAGAACAGGGGGCTCGAACACTGAAGCTTTCTTT
CASSRTGGSNTEAFF
>.|TRBV20-1|TRBJ2-3|.
TGCAGTGCTAGAGACCGGACAACGCAGTATTTT
CSARDRTTQYF